The text below deals with one T cell receptor (beta chain). Its antigen is still unknown. The entry originates in a study of CXCR3-negative and CXCR3-positive naive CD8 T cells. Whole-study results and caveats: Memory CD8+ T cell repertoires were far less diverse than both naive subsets. Naive cells that were CXCR3-positive had more hydrophobic TRB CDR3s (compared with CXCR3-negative naive cells).

The CDR3 covers 13 residues. Germline V gene data show CDR1 as WSHSY and CDR2 as SAAADI. Preparation of TRB cDNA libraries relied on 5' RACE carrying UMI labels. TCRdb reanalyzed the 5' RACE reads, giving one entry per CDR3 protein sequence and no DNA. Its listing shows tens of thousands of distinct CDR3 sequences. The sequencing sample was made of naive CXCR3+ CD8+ T cells from blood. Subset in this sample: CD45RO-CCR7+CD27+CD95- naive CD8+ T cells expressing CXCR3 (TNR3+). The sequence derives from a human donor in good health. Some clones in this sample may be carry-over from other donors' samples. The chain combines TRBV10-2 with TRBJ1-1. The CDR3 spells CASSESSGTEAFF.